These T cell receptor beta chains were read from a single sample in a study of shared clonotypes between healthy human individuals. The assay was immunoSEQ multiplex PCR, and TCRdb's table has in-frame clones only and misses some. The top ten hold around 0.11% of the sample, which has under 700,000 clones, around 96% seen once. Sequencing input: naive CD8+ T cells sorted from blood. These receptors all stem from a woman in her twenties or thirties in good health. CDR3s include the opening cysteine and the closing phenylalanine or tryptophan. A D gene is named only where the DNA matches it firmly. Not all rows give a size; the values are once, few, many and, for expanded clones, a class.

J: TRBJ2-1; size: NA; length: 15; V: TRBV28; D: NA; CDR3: CASSALSGVLNEQFF; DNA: TGTGCCAGCAGTGCGTTATCGGGGGTGCTTAATGAGCAGTTCTTC
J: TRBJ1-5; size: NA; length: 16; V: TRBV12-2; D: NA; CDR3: CASRLTGLGGPQPQHF; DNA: TGTGCAAGTCGCTTGACAGGTTTGGGGGGCCCTCAGCCCCAGCATTTT
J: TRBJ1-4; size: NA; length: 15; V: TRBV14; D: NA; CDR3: CASSQGWATNEKLFF; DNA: TGTGCCAGCAGCCAAGGGTGGGCAACTAATGAAAAACTGTTTTTT
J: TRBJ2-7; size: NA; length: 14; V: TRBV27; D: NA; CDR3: CASTFRISGREQYF; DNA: TGTGCCAGCACCTTTAGAATCTCGGGCCGCGAGCAGTACTTC
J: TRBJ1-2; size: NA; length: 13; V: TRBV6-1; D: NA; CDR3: CATEETGLSGYTF; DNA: TGTGCCACCGAGGAGACTGGACTGTCTGGCTACACCTTC
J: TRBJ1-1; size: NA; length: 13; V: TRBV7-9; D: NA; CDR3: CASSSTLDTEAFF; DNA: TGTGCCAGCAGCTCGACGTTGGACACTGAAGCTTTCTTT
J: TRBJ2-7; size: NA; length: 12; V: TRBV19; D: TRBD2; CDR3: CASSPSGYEQYF; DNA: TGTGCCAGTAGTCCTAGCGGATACGAGCAGTACTTC
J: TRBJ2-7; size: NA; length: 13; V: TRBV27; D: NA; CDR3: CASSFVLRDEQYF; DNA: TGTGCCAGCAGTTTCGTCTTGAGGGACGAGCAGTACTTC
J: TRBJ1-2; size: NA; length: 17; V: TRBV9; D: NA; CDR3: CASSIGIGSGADYGYTF; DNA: TGTGCCAGCAGCATAGGAATAGGGTCGGGCGCGGACTATGGCTACACCTTC
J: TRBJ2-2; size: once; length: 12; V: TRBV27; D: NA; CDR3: CASSPPAGELFF; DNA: TGTGCCAGCAGCCCTCCGGCCGGGGAGCTGTTTTTT
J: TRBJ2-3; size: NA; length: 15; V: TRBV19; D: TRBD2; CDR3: CASSIRREYTDTQYF; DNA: TGTGCCAGTAGTATTCGGCGGGAGTACACAGATACGCAGTATTTT
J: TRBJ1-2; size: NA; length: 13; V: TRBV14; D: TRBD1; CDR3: CASSPGQGSGYTF; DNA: TGTGCCAGCAGCCCCGGACAGGGTAGTGGCTACACCTTC
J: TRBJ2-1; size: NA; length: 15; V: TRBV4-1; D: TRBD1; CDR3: CASSQPGQGLYEQFF; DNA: TGCGCCAGCAGCCAACCGGGACAGGGACTCTATGAGCAGTTCTTC
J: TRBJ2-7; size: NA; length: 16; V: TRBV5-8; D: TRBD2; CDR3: CASSLEGGSLLYEQYF; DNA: TGTGCCAGCAGCTTGGAAGGCGGGAGCCTCCTCTACGAGCAGTACTTC
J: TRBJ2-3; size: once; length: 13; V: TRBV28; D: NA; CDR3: CASSLRRTDTQYF; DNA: TGTGCCAGCAGCCTTCGCCGCACAGATACGCAGTATTTT
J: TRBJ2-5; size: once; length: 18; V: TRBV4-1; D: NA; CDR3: CASSQPRGEGAGSETQYF; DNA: TGCGCCAGCAGCCAACCCCGGGGGGAGGGGGCAGGTAGTGAGACCCAGTACTTC
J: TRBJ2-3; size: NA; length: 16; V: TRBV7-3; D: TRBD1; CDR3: CASSLTGEGAADTQYF; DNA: TGTGCCAGCAGCTTAACGGGCGAGGGGGCCGCAGATACGCAGTATTTT
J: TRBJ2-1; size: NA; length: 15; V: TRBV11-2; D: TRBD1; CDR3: CASSVFRGQHNEQFF; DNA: TGTGCCAGCAGCGTATTCAGGGGGCAACACAATGAGCAGTTCTTC
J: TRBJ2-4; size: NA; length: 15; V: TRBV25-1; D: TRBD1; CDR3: CASSPRGTGVNIQYF; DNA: TGTGCCAGCAGTCCTAGGGGGACAGGGGTAAACATTCAGTACTTC
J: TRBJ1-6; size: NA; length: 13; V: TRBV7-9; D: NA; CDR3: CASSLEEAGVLHF; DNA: TGTGCCAGCAGCTTAGAGGAGGCGGGGGTTCTCCACTTT
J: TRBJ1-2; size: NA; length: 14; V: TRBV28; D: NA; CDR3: CASSFSGGGYGYTF; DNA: TGTGCCAGCAGTTTTTCTGGGGGAGGCTATGGCTACACCTTC
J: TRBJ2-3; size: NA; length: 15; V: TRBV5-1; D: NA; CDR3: CASKLGGGSTDTQYF; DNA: TGCGCCAGCAAACTCGGAGGGGGGAGTACAGATACGCAGTATTTT
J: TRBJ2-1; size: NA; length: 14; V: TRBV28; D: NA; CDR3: CASSLFGGYNEQFF; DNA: TGTGCCAGCAGTTTGTTTGGGGGTTACAATGAGCAGTTCTTC
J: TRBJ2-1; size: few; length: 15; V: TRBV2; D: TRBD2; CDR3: CASRGTSGSYNEQFF; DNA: TGTGCCAGCAGGGGGACTAGCGGGAGTTACAATGAGCAGTTCTTC
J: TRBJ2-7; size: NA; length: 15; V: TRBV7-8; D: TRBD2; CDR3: CASSLYEREAGEQYF; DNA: TGTGCCAGCAGCTTATACGAGCGGGAGGCGGGCGAGCAGTACTTC
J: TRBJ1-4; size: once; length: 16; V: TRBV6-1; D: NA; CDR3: CASSEPLGPFNEKLFF; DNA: TGTGCCAGCAGTGAACCTCTGGGGCCCTTTAATGAAAAACTGTTTTTT
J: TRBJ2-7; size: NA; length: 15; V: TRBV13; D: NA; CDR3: CASSPNPRNLGEQYF; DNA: TGTGCCAGCAGTCCTAACCCAAGGAACCTGGGGGAGCAGTACTTC
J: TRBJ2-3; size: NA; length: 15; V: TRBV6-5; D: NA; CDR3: CASSYPMYGADTQYF; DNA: TGTGCCAGCAGTTACCCGATGTATGGGGCAGATACGCAGTATTTT
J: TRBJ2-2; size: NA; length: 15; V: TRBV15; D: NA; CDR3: CATSREGFNTGELFF; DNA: TGTGCCACCAGCAGAGAAGGGTTCAACACCGGGGAGCTGTTTTTT
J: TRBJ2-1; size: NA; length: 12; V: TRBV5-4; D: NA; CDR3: CASSWTGSEQFF; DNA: TGTGCCAGCAGCTGGACCGGCAGTGAGCAGTTCTTC
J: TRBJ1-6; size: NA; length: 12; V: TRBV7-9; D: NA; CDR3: CASRAGDSPLHF; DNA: TGTGCCAGCAGAGCAGGGGATTCACCCCTCCACTTT
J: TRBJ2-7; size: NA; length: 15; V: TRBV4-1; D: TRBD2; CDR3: CASSQGLAGLYEQYF; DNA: TGCGCCAGCAGCCAAGGACTAGCGGGTTTATACGAGCAGTACTTC
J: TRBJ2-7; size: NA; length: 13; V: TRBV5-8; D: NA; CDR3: CASSLLEVSGQYF; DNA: TGTGCCAGCAGCCTCCTTGAGGTTAGCGGACAGTACTTC
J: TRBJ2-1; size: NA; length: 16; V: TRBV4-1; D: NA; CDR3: CASSPTPRQLNNEQFF; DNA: TGCGCCAGCAGCCCGACTCCGAGACAGCTAAACAATGAGCAGTTCTTC
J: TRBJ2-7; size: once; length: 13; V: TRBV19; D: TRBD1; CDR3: CASSEGTGSEQYF; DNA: TGTGCCAGTAGTGAAGGGACAGGGAGCGAGCAGTACTTC
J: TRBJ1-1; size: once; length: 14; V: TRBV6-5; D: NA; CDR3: CASSYSLGSTEAFF; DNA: TGTGCCAGCAGCTATTCTTTAGGTTCCACTGAAGCTTTCTTT
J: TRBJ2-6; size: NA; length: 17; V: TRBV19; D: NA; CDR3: CASSIDPGGYGANVLTF; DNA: TGTGCCAGTAGTATAGATCCTGGGGGGTATGGGGCCAACGTCCTGACTTTC
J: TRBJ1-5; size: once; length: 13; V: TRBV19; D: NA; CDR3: CASSIVEDQPQHF; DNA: TGTGCCAGTAGTATAGTGGAGGATCAGCCCCAGCATTTT
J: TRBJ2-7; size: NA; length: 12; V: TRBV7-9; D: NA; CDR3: CASRSDTHEQYF; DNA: TGTGCCAGCAGATCCGACACTCACGAGCAGTACTTC
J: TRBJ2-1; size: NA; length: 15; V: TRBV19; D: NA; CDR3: CASSGDGSSYNEQFF; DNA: TGTGCCAGTAGTGGTGACGGGAGCTCCTACAATGAGCAGTTCTTC
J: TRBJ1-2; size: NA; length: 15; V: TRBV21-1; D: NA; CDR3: CASSLTGARIYGYTF; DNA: TGTGCCAGCTCCCTCACAGGGGCACGAATCTATGGCTACACCTTC
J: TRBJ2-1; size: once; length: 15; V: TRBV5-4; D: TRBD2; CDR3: CASSSSSGSYNEQFF; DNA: TGTGCCAGCAGCTCCTCTAGCGGGAGTTACAATGAGCAGTTCTTC